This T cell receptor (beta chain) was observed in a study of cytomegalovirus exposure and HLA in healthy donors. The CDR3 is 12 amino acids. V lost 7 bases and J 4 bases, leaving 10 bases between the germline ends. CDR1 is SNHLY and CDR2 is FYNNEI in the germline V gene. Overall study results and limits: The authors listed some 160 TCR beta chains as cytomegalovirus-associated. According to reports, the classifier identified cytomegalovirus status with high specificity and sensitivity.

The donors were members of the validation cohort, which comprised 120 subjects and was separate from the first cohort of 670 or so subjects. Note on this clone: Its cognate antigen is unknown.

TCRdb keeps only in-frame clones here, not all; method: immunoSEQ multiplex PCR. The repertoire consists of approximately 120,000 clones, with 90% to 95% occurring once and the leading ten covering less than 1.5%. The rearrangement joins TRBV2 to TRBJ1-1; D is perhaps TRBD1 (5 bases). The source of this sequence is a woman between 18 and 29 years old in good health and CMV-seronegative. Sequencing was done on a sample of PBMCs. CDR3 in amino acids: CASMAGGTEAFF. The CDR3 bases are TGTGCCAGCATGGCCGGGGGCACTGAAGCTTTCTTT.